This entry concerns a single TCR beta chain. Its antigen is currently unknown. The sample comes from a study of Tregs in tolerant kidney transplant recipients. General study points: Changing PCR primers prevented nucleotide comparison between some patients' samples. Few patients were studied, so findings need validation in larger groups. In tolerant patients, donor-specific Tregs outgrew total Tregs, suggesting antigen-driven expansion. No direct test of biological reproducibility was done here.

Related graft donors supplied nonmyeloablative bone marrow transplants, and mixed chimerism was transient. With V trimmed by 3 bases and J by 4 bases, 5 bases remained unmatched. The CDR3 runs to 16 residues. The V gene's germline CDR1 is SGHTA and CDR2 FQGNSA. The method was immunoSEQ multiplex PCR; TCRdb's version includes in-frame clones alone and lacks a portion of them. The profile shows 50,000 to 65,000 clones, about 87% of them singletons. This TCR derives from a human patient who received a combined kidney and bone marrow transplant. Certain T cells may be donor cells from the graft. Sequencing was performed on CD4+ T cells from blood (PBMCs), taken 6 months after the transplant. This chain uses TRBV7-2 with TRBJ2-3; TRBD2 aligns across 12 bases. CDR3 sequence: CASSLLAGGPPDTQYF. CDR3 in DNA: TGTGCCAGCAGCTTGCTAGCGGGAGGGCCCCCAGATACGCAGTATTTT.